Following are 21 T cell receptor beta chains from one sample sequenced in a study of response to subunit inactivated influenza vaccine. TCRdb independently ran MiXCR on the RT-PCR reads; one entry per CDR3 protein. Of 450,000 to 550,000 distinct CDR3 sequences in the sample, around 25% were seen once. This specimen consisted of CD4+ T cells sorted from PBMCs, obtained approximately 5 days after vaccination. All receptors derive from a man aged 45-65 years who received an inactivated influenza vaccine.

The chain couples TRBV30 to TRBJ2-7, with D possibly matching TRBD1 (5 bases). Looked up from germline, CDR1 is GTSNPN and CDR2 is SVGIG (reference sequence). Trimming cost V 1 base and J 10 bases, with 17 bases left between them. The CDR3 length is 13 residues. The CDR3: CAWSASLRQGQYF. Written as DNA, the CDR3 is TGTGCCTGGAGTGCCTCCTTGAGGCAGGGACAGTACTTC. The variable domain in full, with the rest retrieved from reference TRBV30 and TRBJ2-7, is SQTIHQWPATLVQPVGSPLSLECTVEGTSNPNLYWYRQAAGRGLQLLFYSVGIGQISSEVPQNLSASRPQDRQFILSSKKLLLSDSGFYLCAWSASLRQGQYFGPGTRLTVT.

The chain carries TRBV5-1 and TRBJ2-2; D uncertain. Between the trimmed V and J ends, which lost 7 bases and 3 bases, there was a span of 4 bases. CDR1 and CDR2 (germline): SGHRS, YFSETQ. The CDR3 covers 11 residues. The DNA of the CDR3 is TGCGCCAGCGGTGACACCGGGGAGCTGTTTTTT. This gives the protein CASGDTGELFF.

This clonotype was seen a handful of times. V usage is TRBV10-3 and J usage is TRBJ1-5; no definite D call. The germline V gene encodes CDR1 ENHRY and CDR2 SYGVKD. The CDR3 extends over 13 amino acids. The V and J ends lost 8 bases and 2 bases respectively, with 10 bases between them. The CDR3 nucleotides read TGTGCCATCGCCGAGGCACGCAATCAGCCCCAGCATTTT. Protein product: CAIAEARNQPQHF.

There are a few counts of this clonotype. The gene calls are TRBV6-2 or TRBV6-3 and TRBJ2-1, with 10 bases matching TRBD2. V trimming: 5 bases; J trimming: 2 bases; junction bases outside the gene matches: 3. Germline V gene sequence: CDR1 MNHEY, CDR2 SVGEGT. The CDR3 sequence is 15 residues long. DNA for the CDR3: TGTGCCAGCAGTCAGCTAGCGGGGGCCTACAATGAGCAGTTCTTC. This sequence encodes CASSQLAGAYNEQFF.

The sample holds many counts of this clonotype. In nucleotides, the CDR3 is TGTGCCAGCAGCTTACCGGGGGCTCGCGAGCAGTACTTC. This codes for CASSLPGAREQYF. This chain joins TRBV7-2 and TRBJ2-7, with D possibly being TRBD1 or TRBD2 (6 bases each). CDR1 SGHTA and CDR2 FQGNSA come from the germline V gene. V gave up 2 bases and J gave up 6 bases, with 11 bases separating them. CDR3 length: 13 residues.

This chain connects TRBV5-1 to TRBJ1-2; 7 bases agree with TRBD1. There are 16 residues in the CDR3. Germline CDR1 reads SGHRS; CDR2 reads YFSETQ. The V segment lost 3 bases and the J segment 8 bases; nucleotides outside the gene matches: 16. CDR3 bases: TGCGCCAGCAGCTCGGATGGACAGGTGACTTCAGGAGGCTACACCTTC. Translating gives CASSSDGQVTSGGYTF.

This clonotype was counted only a few times. V and J are TRBV6-1 and TRBJ2-7, with a weak D call TRBD2 (6 bases). CDR3 size: 13 residues. Trimming took off 6 bases at V and 7 bases at J, with 16 bases between the two ends. From germline, CDR1 is MNHNS and CDR2 SASEGT. CDR3 nucleotide sequence: TGTGCCAGCAGCGCGCGACGGGGGAGGGAGCAGTACTTC. This translates into CASSARRGREQYF.

There are a few counts of this clonotype. V is TRBV4-3 and J is TRBJ1-1; perhaps TRBD1 as D (5 bases). This CDR3 is 16 amino acids long. CDR1 is LGHNA and CDR2 is YSLEER in the germline V gene. With 3 bases removed from V and 0 bases from J, the gap between germline ends came to 14 bases. The CDR3 DNA follows: TGCGCCAGCAGCCACCATTTGAGGGGATTGAACACTGAAGCTTTCTTT. Translated, it gives CASSHHLRGLNTEAFF.

There are a few counts of this clonotype. V and J are TRBV6-5 and TRBJ2-7, with 8 bases identical to TRBD2. The CDR3 has 18 residues. Germline CDR1 and CDR2: MNHEY and SVGAGI. The J segment lost 3 bases and the V segment lost 0 bases, leaving 13 bases of the junction unmatched. The CDR3 sequence: CASSYSSWLREANYEQYF. CDR3 sequence (DNA): TGTGCCAGCAGTTACTCGAGCTGGTTGCGGGAGGCCAACTACGAGCAGTACTTC.

This clonotype was recorded at least ten times. V gene TRBV29-1 combines with J gene TRBJ1-2, with D perhaps matching TRBD1 (6 bases). Trimming cost V 4 bases and J 4 bases, with 10 bases left between them. Looked up from germline, CDR1 is SQVTM and CDR2 is ANQGSEA. The CDR3 runs 12 residues. The CDR3 here is CSVGRGGYGYTF. The CDR3 bases are TGCAGCGTTGGTAGGGGGGGCTATGGCTACACCTTC.

The chain is built from TRBV6-1 and TRBJ2-2; D is unclear. The CDR3 is 16 residues long. The V and J ends lost 2 bases and 4 bases respectively, with 14 bases between them. CDR1 MNHNS and CDR2 SASEGT come from the germline V gene. Here the CDR3 DNA reads TGTGCCAGCAGTGAACGACGGGCTTCTCTCACCGGGGAGCTGTTTTTT. Protein product: CASSERRASLTGELFF.

The CDR3, as DNA: TGTGCCAGTCGCGGTATTGGGGGGGCCTACGAGCAGTACTTC. It encodes CASRGIGGAYEQYF. The gene calls are TRBV2 and TRBJ2-7, with TRBD2 identical over 7 bases. CDR1 and CDR2 from the germline V gene are SNHLY and FYNNEI. This CDR3 has 14 residues. After removal of 9 bases from V and 2 bases from J, the junction contained 10 bases not matched to a gene.

This clonotype has a handful of counts. This chain links TRBV6-5 with TRBJ2-5; 7 bases are shared with TRBD1. V trimming: 5 bases; J trimming: 2 bases; junction bases outside the gene matches: 8. Germline values: CDR1 MNHEY, CDR2 SVGAGI. This CDR3 has 15 amino acids. The CDR3 sequence: CASSNYPGQQETQYF. Here the CDR3 DNA reads TGTGCCAGCAGTAACTACCCGGGACAGCAAGAGACCCAGTACTTC.

This clonotype has just a few counts. The chain has TRBV7-9 and TRBJ2-3; no clear D. Germline CDR1 SEHNR, CDR2 FQNEAQ (reference sequence). This CDR3 has 14 amino acids. V was trimmed by 5 bases and J by 3 bases, leaving 12 bases between them. In DNA, the CDR3 is TGTGCCAGCAGCCGGAGTCTAAGTACAGATACGCAGTATTTT. Its translation: CASSRSLSTDTQYF.

This sequence joins TRBV6-1 and TRBJ1-6; tentatively, D is TRBD1 (5 bases). V shed 6 bases and J shed 9 bases, with 18 bases lying between them. The germline V gene has CDR1 MNHNS and CDR2 SASEGT. CDR3 length equals 15 residues. Written as DNA, the CDR3 is TGTGCCAGCAGCCCCAGTCGAGGGGAAGGTTCACCCCTCCACTTT. Its translation: CASSPSRGEGSPLHF.

This rearrangement joins TRBV5-1 to TRBJ2-1; 8 bases line up with TRBD1. V trimming: 4 bases; J trimming: 7 bases; junction bases outside the gene matches: 13. The CDR3 loop spans 16 amino acids. Germline CDR1 reads SGHRS; CDR2 reads YFSETQ. For the CDR3, the DNA is TGCGCCAGCAGCCCGAATGACAGGGGAGGATTGAATGAGCAGTTCTTC. Encoded protein: CASSPNDRGGLNEQFF.

The sample holds a few counts of this clonotype. The chain carries TRBV6-1 and TRBJ1-1; perhaps TRBD1 as D (5 bases). The germline V gene encodes CDR1 MNHNS and CDR2 SASEGT. This CDR3 region has 14 residues. Trimming removed 2 bases from V and 0 bases from J, with 7 bases in between. The CDR3: CASSERQLNTEAFF. The CDR3 coding sequence is TGTGCCAGCAGTGAAAGACAGCTGAACACTGAAGCTTTCTTT.

The gene calls are TRBV28 and TRBJ2-3, with 7 bases that match TRBD1. V dropped 6 bases and J dropped 2; count of bases not matched to a gene: 8. The CDR3 has 15 residues. Germline CDR1 MDHEN, CDR2 SYDVKM. CDR3 coding DNA: TGTGCCAGCAGAAACCGGGACAGAAACACAGATACGCAGTATTTT. The encoded protein is CASRNRDRNTDTQYF.

This clonotype has just a few counts. The chain employs TRBV19 and TRBJ2-1, with D possibly matching TRBD1 (5 bases). Germline assignment: CDR1 LNHDA and CDR2 SQIVND (reference sequence). CDR3 size: 18 residues. With 2 bases removed from V and 2 bases from J, the gap between germline ends came to 19 bases. The CDR3 DNA reads as TGTGCCAGTAGTATATATAGCCCCAGGGCCCCACCCTACAATGAGCAGTTCTTC. Translated: CASSIYSPRAPPYNEQFF.

The genes are TRBV20-1 and TRBJ2-7, with 8 nucleotides matching TRBD1. J lost 5 bases, V lost 5 bases, and 8 bases had no gene match. CDR1 and CDR2 (germline): DFQATT, SNEGSKA (reference sequence). This CDR3 comprises 13 residues. CDR3 sequence reads: CSAGGTGDHEQYF. Written as DNA, the CDR3 is TGCAGTGCTGGGGGGACAGGAGACCACGAGCAGTACTTC.

This clonotype showed up many times. The chain uses TRBV3-1 and TRBJ2-1, with D uncertain. V lost 0 bases and J lost 10, with 7 bases in between. CDR1 LGHDT and CDR2 YNNKEL come from the germline V gene (reference sequence). The CDR3 has 12 residues. The CDR3 nucleotides are TGTGCCAGCAGCCAAGAATCCGGGGAGCAGTTCTTC. Its protein is CASSQESGEQFF.